This T cell receptor beta chain was captured by sequencing in a study of control samples from healthy donors and cancer patients. After removal of 0 bases from V and 6 bases from J, the junction contained 13 bases not matched to a gene. Per germline, CDR1 MNHEY and CDR2 SMNVEV (reference sequence). The CDR3 spans 18 residues. Libraries were prepared by immunoSEQ multiplex PCR; TCRdb keeps only in-frame clonotypes and omits some of them. The repertoire has tens of thousands of clones, 90% to 95% of them found once; the top ten carry 15% to 19%. Sequencing input: blood. The source of this sequence is a young man in good health. The chain uses TRBV27 and TRBJ2-1; the match to TRBD2 covers 8 bases. The CDR3 reads CASSLSVAGYRSVNEQFF. In nucleotides, the CDR3 is TGTGCCAGCAGTTTATCGGTAGCGGGATACAGGAGTGTCAATGAGCAGTTCTTC.